This entry lists 10 T cell receptor beta chains sequenced from one sample in a study of CD8 T cell repertoires and HIV-1 epitope variants. The protocol was immunoSEQ multiplex PCR, while the TCRdb copy is restricted to in-frame clones and leaves out a portion. The data contain about 95,000 clones, roughly 77% of them singletons. The sequencing sample was made of uncultured baseline CD8+ T cells from peripheral blood mononuclear cells (PBMCs). The receptors here all came from a male donor with HIV.

The chain's CDR3 is CASSRGYEQYF. CDR3 DNA: TGTGCCAGCAGCCGAGGTTACGAGCAGTACTTC. The J gene is TRBJ2-7, the V gene TRBV14; D remains unclear. The CDR3 loop spans 11 amino acids. V was cut by 4 bases and J by 4 bases, with 5 bases left in between. Germline loops: CDR1 SGHDN, CDR2 FVKESK.

The chain links TRBV4-1 to TRBJ1-2; TRBD1 agrees at 9 bases. Germline trimming cut 4 bases from V and 0 bases from J; bases unmatched to any gene: 9. Germline CDR1 MGHRA, CDR2 YSYEKL. The CDR3 has 17 amino acids. The CDR3 DNA is TGCGCCAGCAGCCGAACGGGACAGGGCTACACTAACTATGGCTACACCTTC. Residues: CASSRTGQGYTNYGYTF.

The chain joins TRBV2 to TRBJ2-5, with a tentative D call TRBD1 (5 bases). CDR3 size: 13 residues. Germline CDR1 SNHLY, CDR2 FYNNEI. Trimming took off 2 bases at V and 5 bases at J, with 9 bases between the two ends. In DNA form, the CDR3 reads TGTGCCAGCAGTGAAACCAGGGCGGAGACCCAGTACTTC. Encoded protein: CASSETRAETQYF.

CDR3 nucleotide sequence: TGTGCCAGCAGCCCGACAGGGGATCCGGATCAGCCCCAGCATTTT. This encodes CASSPTGDPDQPQHF. The rearrangement links TRBV5-5 to TRBJ1-5, with TRBD1 matching 8 bases. The CDR3 contains 15 residues. CDR1 and CDR2 (germline): SGHKS, YYEKEE (reference sequence). V lost 4 bases, J lost 5 bases, and 8 bases stayed unmatched.

The gene calls are TRBV6-1 and TRBJ2-7; 10 nucleotides line up with TRBD1. The CDR3 has 16 amino acids. Unmatched junction bases numbered 8, after V lost 4 bases and J lost 2 bases. The V gene's germline CDR1 is MNHNS and CDR2 SASEGT. The CDR3: CASSVAGTGVPYEQYF. The DNA of the CDR3 is TGTGCCAGCAGTGTCGCCGGGACAGGGGTACCCTACGAGCAGTACTTC.

By share, this clone ranks as medium-sized. The chain links TRBV7-2 to TRBJ1-5; TRBD1 is a possible D gene (5 bases). V was trimmed by 3 bases and J by 5 bases, leaving 11 bases between them. Germline-derived CDR1 and CDR2 are SGHTA and FQGNSA. The length of the CDR3 is 14 residues. The CDR3: CASSFKGSDQPQHF. In DNA, the CDR3 is TGTGCCAGCAGCTTTAAGGGGTCGGATCAGCCCCAGCATTTT.

This chain uses TRBV6-1 with TRBJ1-2; a possible D gene is TRBD1 (6 bases). Germline V gene sequence: CDR1 MNHNS, CDR2 SASEGT. V lost 0 bases and J 7 bases, leaving 15 bases between the germline ends. The CDR3 totals 15 residues. The CDR3 region is CASSEAGAGRGGYTF. CDR3 nucleotide sequence: TGTGCCAGCAGTGAAGCGGGGGCAGGGCGGGGTGGCTACACCTTC.

This chain connects TRBV7-9 to TRBJ1-2; maybe TRBD1 (6 bases). Per the germline V gene, CDR1 is SEHNR and CDR2 is FQNEAQ (reference sequence). The CDR3 has 13 residues. V dropped 5 bases and J dropped 8 bases, with 15 bases sitting between them. CDR3 sequence: CASSPPGGQGYTF. CDR3 in DNA: TGTGCCAGCAGCCCTCCCGGGGGGCAAGGCTACACCTTC.

This clone was seen more than once but under ten times. This chain joins TRBV19 and TRBJ1-2, with a weak D call TRBD1 (5 bases). V was shortened by 3 bases and J by 4 bases, with 9 bases between the two germline ends. CDR3 size: 13 residues. The germline CDR1 and CDR2 sequences are LNHDA and SQIVND (reference sequence). The CDR3 loop reads CASSILGAYGYTF. The CDR3 bases are TGTGCCAGTAGTATCCTCGGGGCCTATGGCTACACCTTC.

The gene calls are TRBV5-1 and TRBJ2-2, with D perhaps matching TRBD2 (6 bases). In germline, CDR1 is SGHRS, CDR2 YFSETQ. This CDR3 spans 16 amino acids. V was shortened by 4 bases and J by 7 bases, with 20 bases between the two germline ends. The chain's CDR3 is CASSQGGLAKGGELFF. CDR3 sequence (DNA): TGCGCCAGCAGCCAAGGAGGTCTAGCGAAGGGCGGGGAGCTGTTTTTT.